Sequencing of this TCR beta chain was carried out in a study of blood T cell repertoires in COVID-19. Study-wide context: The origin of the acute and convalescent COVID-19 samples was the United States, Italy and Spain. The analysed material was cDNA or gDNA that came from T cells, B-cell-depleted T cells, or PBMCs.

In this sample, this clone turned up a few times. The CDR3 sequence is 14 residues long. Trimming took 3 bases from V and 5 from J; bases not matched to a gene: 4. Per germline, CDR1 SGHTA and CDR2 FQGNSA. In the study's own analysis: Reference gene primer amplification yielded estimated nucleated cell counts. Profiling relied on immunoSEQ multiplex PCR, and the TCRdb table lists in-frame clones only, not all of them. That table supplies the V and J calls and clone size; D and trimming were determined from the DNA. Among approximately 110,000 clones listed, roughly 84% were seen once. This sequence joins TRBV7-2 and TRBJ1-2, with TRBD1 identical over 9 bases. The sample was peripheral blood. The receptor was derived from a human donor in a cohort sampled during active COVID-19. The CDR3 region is CASSLGQGGYGYTF. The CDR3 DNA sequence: TGTGCCAGCAGCTTGGGACAGGGAGGTTATGGCTACACCTTC.